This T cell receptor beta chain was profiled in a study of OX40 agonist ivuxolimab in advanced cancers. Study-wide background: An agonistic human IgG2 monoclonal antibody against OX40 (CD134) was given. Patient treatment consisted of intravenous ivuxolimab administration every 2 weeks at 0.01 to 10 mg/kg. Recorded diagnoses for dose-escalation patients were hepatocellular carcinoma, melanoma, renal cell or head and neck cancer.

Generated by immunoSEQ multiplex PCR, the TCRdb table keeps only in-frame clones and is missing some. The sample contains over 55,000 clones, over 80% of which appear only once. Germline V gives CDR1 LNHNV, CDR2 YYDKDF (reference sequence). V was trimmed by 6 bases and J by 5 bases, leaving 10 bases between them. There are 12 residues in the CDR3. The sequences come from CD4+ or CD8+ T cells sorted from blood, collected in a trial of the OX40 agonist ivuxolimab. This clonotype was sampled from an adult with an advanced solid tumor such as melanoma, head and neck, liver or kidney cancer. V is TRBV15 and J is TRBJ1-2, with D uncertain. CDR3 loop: CATRDTLYGYTF. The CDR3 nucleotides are TGTGCCACCAGAGACACGCTTTATGGCTACACCTTC.